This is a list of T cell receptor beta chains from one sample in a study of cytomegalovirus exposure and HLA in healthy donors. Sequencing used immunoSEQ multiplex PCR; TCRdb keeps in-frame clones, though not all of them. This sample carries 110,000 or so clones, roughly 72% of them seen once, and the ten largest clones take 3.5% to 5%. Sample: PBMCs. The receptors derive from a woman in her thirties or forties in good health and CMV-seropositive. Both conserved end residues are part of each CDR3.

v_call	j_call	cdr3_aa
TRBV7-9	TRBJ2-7	CASSQTGGGGFPYEQYF
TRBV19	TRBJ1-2	CASSDSDNYGYTF
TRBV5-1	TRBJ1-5	CASSPEAGARNQPQHF
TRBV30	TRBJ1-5	CAWSVQGAYQPQHF
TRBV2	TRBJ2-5	CASTSRDRSQETQYF
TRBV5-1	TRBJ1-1	CASSLTGVPNTEAFF
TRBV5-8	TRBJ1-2	CASSLAGSRPLYGYTF
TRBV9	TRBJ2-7	CASSVDGRSYEQYF
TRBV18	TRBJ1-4	CASSTGVGEKLFF
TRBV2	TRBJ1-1	CATYELRGTEAFF
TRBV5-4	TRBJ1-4	CASSPDRSNEKLFF
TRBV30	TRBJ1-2	CAWPNQGGGYTF
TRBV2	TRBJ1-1	CASSDRGVEAFF
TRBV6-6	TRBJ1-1	CASSKQGWDTEAFF
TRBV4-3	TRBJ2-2	CASSPGTSGNTGELFF
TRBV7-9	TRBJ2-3	CSSSSSTSGAWMDTQYF
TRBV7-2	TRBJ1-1	CASRLRGGSTEAFF
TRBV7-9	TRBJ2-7	CASSLDMSEQYF
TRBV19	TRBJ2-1	CASSIGLAGGNEQFF
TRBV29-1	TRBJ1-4	CSVWGGSEKLFF
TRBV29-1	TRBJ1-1	CSVEGSLTTGRDTEAFF
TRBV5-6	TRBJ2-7	CASSLWSGQGAYEQYF
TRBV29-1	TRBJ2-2	CSAETENTGELFF
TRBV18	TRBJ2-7	CASSPDRQGKNEQYF
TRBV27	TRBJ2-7	CASSFSGRGASGRAYEQYF
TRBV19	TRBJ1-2	CASSPPKGGVGYGYTF
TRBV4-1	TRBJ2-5	CASSQEGLAAQYF
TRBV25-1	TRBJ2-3	CVSSEFVGVADTQYF
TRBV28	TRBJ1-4	CASTHRGRGEKLFF
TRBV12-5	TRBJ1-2	CASGLVRGDRAIYYGYTF
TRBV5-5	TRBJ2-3	CASSAAWTSTSTDTQYF
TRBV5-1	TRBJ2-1	CASSLGGTTGKQFF
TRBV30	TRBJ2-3	CAWSPGGTVDGKRTDTQYF
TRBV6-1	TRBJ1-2	CASSESGDYGYTF
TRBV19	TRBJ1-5	CASSIFGGDQPQHF
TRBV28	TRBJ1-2	CASSRDREGGYTF
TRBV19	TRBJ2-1	CASIPTSGGLNEQFF
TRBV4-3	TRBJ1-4	CASSQSQGYNEKLFF
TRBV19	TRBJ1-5	CASSPHQVYSNQPQHF
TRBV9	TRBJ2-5	CASSAGQPQETQYF
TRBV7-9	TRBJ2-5	CSSSFYTSGGQETQYF
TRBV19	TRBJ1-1	CASSIGRLTTEAFF
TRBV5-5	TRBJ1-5	CASSLRGTNQPQHF
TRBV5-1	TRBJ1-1	CASSLDARSTEAFF
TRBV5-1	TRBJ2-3	CASGAGDFTDTQYF
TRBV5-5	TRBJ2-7	CASSLGSGGPYEQYF
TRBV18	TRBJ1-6	CASSPATGGRSPLHF
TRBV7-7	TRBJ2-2	CASGRRESWDTGELFF
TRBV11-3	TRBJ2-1	CASSPGVSSYNEQFF
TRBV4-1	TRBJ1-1	CASSQGAGVNTEAFF